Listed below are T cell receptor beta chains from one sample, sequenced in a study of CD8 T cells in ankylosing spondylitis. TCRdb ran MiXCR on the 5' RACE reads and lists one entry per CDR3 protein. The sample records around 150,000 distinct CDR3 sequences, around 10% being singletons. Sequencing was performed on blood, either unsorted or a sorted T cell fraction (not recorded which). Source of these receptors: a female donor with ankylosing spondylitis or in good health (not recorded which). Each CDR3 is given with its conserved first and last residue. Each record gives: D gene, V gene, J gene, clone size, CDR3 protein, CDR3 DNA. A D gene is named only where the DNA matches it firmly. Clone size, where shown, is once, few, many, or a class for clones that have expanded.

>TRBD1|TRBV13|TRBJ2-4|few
CASSPAGQGALAKNIQYF
TGTGCCAGCAGCCCCGCGGGACAGGGGGCCCTAGCCAAAAACATTCAGTACTTC
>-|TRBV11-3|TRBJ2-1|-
CASTEGGVYNEQFF
TGTGCCAGCACCGAGGGGGGGGTTTACAATGAGCAGTTCTTC
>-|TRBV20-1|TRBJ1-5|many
CSASPADSNQPQHF
TGCAGTGCTAGTCCCGCGGATAGCAATCAGCCCCAGCATTTT
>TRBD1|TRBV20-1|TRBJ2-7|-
CSAIPGQGYEQYF
TGCAGTGCCATCCCGGGACAGGGCTACGAGCAGTACTTC
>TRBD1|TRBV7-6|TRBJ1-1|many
CASSQYRGDTEAFF
TGTGCCAGCAGCCAATACAGGGGGGACACTGAAGCTTTCTTT
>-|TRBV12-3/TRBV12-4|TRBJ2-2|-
CASSTDMTNTRELFF
TGTGCCAGCAGTACCGACATGACGAACACCAGGGAGCTGTTTTTT
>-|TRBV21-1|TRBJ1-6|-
CASSITRSGSPLHF
TGTGCCAGCAGCATAACCCGATCAGGATCACCCCTCCACTTT
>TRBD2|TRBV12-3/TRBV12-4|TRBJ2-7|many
CASTASGYEQYF
TGTGCCAGCACCGCTAGCGGCTACGAGCAGTACTTC
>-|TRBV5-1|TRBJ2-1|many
CASSLDYVYNEQFF
TGCGCCAGCAGCTTGGACTACGTCTACAATGAGCAGTTCTTC
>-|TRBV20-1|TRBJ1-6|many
CSADGGYNSPLHF
TGCAGTGCCGACGGGGGGTATAATTCACCCCTCCACTTT
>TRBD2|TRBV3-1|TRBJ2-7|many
CASSLGTSFDEQYF
TGTGCCAGCAGCTTGGGGACTAGCTTCGACGAGCAGTACTTC
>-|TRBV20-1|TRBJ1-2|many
CSASWQGDGYTF
TGCAGTGCTAGTTGGCAGGGCGATGGCTACACCTTC
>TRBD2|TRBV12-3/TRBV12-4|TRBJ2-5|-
CASSASGQETQYF
TGTGCCAGCAGCGCTAGCGGACAAGAGACCCAGTACTTC
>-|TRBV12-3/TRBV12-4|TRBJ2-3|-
CASSYLLDVGVTDTQYF
TGTGCCAGCAGTTACCTACTAGACGTGGGGGTCACAGATACGCAGTATTTT
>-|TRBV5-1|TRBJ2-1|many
CASSLGDLTYNEQFF
TGCGCCAGCAGCTTGGGCGATTTAACCTACAATGAGCAGTTCTTC
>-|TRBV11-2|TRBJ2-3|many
CASSLSLQGDTQYF
TGTGCCAGCAGCTTATCACTCCAGGGAGATACGCAGTATTTT
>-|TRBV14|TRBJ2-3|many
CASSLGSGDTQYF
TGTGCCAGCAGCCTCGGGAGCGGCGATACGCAGTATTTT
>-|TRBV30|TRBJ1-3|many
CAWSVRQVSGNTIYF
TGTGCCTGGAGCGTTCGACAGGTCTCTGGAAACACCATATATTTT
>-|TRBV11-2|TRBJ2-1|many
CASSPSASRYEQFF
TGTGCCAGCAGCCCTAGCGCTAGCAGGTATGAGCAGTTCTTC
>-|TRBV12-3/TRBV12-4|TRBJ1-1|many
CASSWGTPGVGTEAFF
TGTGCCAGCAGTTGGGGGACGCCGGGGGTAGGGACTGAAGCTTTCTTT
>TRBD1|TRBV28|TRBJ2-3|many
CASSLTPGGGRHTDTQYF
TGTGCCAGCAGTTTAACCCCAGGGGGCGGTCGACACACAGATACGCAGTATTTT
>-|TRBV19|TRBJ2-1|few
CASSTLTRVRYNEQFF
TGTGCCAGTAGTACCTTGACGCGGGTGCGATACAATGAGCAGTTCTTC
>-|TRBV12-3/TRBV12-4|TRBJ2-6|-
CASSAGSGANVPTF
TGTGCCAGCAGTGCAGGGTCTGGGGCCAACGTCCCGACTTTC
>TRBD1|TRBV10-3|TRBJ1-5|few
CAISESKTGGLSNQPQHF
TGTGCCATCAGTGAGTCGAAAACAGGGGGTTTGAGCAATCAGCCCCAGCATTTT
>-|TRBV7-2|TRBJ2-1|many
CASSFVGTPSYNEQFF
TGTGCCAGCAGCTTTGTCGGGACACCCTCCTACAATGAGCAGTTCTTC
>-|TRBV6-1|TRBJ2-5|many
CASSAPGVWTQYF
TGTGCCAGCAGTGCCCCTGGGGTTTGGACCCAGTACTTC
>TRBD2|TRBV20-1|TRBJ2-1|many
CSARDLGLAGLRRYNEQFF
TGCAGTGCTAGAGATCTTGGACTAGCGGGCCTCCGTAGGTACAATGAGCAGTTCTTC
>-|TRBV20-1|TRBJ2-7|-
CSARDTAYEQYF
TGCAGTGCTAGAGATACGGCCTACGAGCAGTACTTC
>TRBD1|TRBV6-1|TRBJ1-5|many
CASGQGDGNQPQHF
TGTGCCAGCGGACAGGGGGACGGCAATCAGCCCCAGCATTTT